Each of the 15 T cell receptor beta chains below was sequenced from the same sample in a study of T cells in tuberculosis. The assay was immunoSEQ multiplex PCR, and TCRdb's table has in-frame clones only and misses some. Of tens of thousands of clones listed, 85% to 95% are singletons. Sequencing input: PBMCs. These receptors originate from a donor aged 10 to 29 with latent tuberculosis or without tuberculosis infection. Some clones in this sample may be carry-over from other donors' samples.

The genes are TRBV28 and TRBJ2-1; TRBD2 might be the D (6 bases). V lost 5 bases, J lost 5 bases, and 25 bases lay in between. The CDR3 totals 18 residues. Germline CDR1 and CDR2: MDHEN and SYDVKM. The chain's CDR3 is CASSLPLRRDLPHNEQFF. The DNA of the CDR3 is TGTGCCAGCAGTCTACCCTTAAGGCGGGACCTACCCCACAATGAGCAGTTCTTC.

The CDR3 DNA follows: TGTGCCAGCAGCTCTACAGGGGACACTGAAGCTTTCTTT. It yields the protein CASSSTGDTEAFF. V usage is TRBV14 and J usage is TRBJ1-1; TRBD1 matches at 7 bases. This CDR3 is built from 13 residues. CDR1 and CDR2 from the germline V gene are SGHDN and FVKESK. After removal of 5 bases from V and 3 bases from J, the junction contained 3 bases not matched to a gene. Complete variable domain (other parts from reference TRBV14 and TRBJ1-1): EAGVTQFPSHSVIEKGQTVTLRCDPISGHDNLYWYRRVMGKEIKFLLHFVKESKQDESGMPNNRFLAERTGGTYSTLKVQPAELEDSGVYFCASSSTGDTEAFFGQGTRLTVV.

CDR3 in amino acids: CASSQPKARGFNGQPQHF. CDR3 nucleotide sequence: TGTGCCAGCAGCCAACCGAAAGCCAGGGGGTTTAATGGTCAGCCCCAGCATTTT. The V call is TRBV6-4, the J call TRBJ1-5; 7 positions agree with TRBD1. This CDR3 has 18 residues. Germline V CDR1 and CDR2: MRHNA, SNTAGT. V was pared by 6 bases and J by 6 bases, with 20 bases of the junction left unmatched.

This clone was found once. The chain is built from TRBV18 and TRBJ2-7, with no clear D. CDR3 size: 14 residues. V was pared by 1 base and J by 0 bases, with 7 bases between. Germline values: CDR1 KGHSH, CDR2 LQKENI. The CDR3 sequence: CASSPLNGSYEQYF. In DNA, the CDR3 is TGTGCCAGCTCACCACTCAACGGCTCCTACGAGCAGTACTTC.

The chain uses TRBV5-1 and TRBJ2-7; D might be TRBD1 (5 bases). The length of the CDR3 is 15 residues. Trimming stripped 4 bases from V and 5 bases from J, with 19 bases between. The germline gives CDR1 SGHRS, CDR2 YFSETQ. In nucleotides, the CDR3 is TGCGCCAGCAGCCCTCTCCCAAAGGGGTCCCACGAGCAGTACTTC. Translating gives CASSPLPKGSHEQYF.

The DNA of the CDR3 is TGTGCCAGCCGCGGGGGGGGCAACGAGCAGTACTTC. It specifies CASRGGGNEQYF. The chain couples TRBV28 to TRBJ2-7, with 9 nucleotides matching TRBD2. CDR1 is MDHEN and CDR2 is SYDVKM in the germline V gene. Germline trimming cut 8 bases from V and 5 bases from J; bases unmatched to any gene: 4. The CDR3 runs to 12 residues.

The CDR3 DNA reads as TGTGCCAGCAGCCAGGGGCAGAATCCCTATGGCTACACCTTC. Translating it yields CASSQGQNPYGYTF. This chain uses TRBV7-9 with TRBJ1-2, with a possible D match to TRBD1 (6 bases). Germline lookup yields CDR1 SEHNR and CDR2 FQNEAQ (reference sequence). V gave up 5 bases and J gave up 4 bases, with 14 bases separating them. The CDR3 is 14 amino acids.

The rearrangement links TRBV5-1 to TRBJ2-1; 7 bases fit TRBD2. V dropped 3 bases and J dropped 5; count of bases not matched to a gene: 5. Germline V lookup: CDR1 SGHRS, CDR2 YFSETQ. The CDR3 sequence is 14 residues long. CDR3 DNA sequence: TGCGCCAGCAGCTCGCGGACTAGAGACAATGAGCAGTTCTTC. Protein: CASSSRTRDNEQFF. The entire variable domain, with the rest obtained from reference TRBV5-1 and TRBJ2-1, is as follows: KAGVTQTPRYLIKTRGQQVTLSCSPISGHRSVSWYQQTPGQGLQFLFEYFSETQRNKGNFPGRFSGRQFSNSRSEMNVSTLELGDSALYLCASSSRTRDNEQFFGPGTRLTVL.

This sequence joins TRBV28 and TRBJ1-4, with D unresolved. The CDR3 spans 15 residues. V lost 5 bases and J 2 bases, leaving 12 bases between the germline ends. Per the germline V gene, CDR1 is MDHEN and CDR2 is SYDVKM. CDR3 nucleotide sequence: TGTGCCAGCAGTCTGTCGAGGGCCACTAATGAAAAACTGTTTTTT. Residues: CASSLSRATNEKLFF.

V gene TRBV5-1 combines with J gene TRBJ2-5; the match to TRBD2 covers 10 bases. CDR3 length: 16 amino acids. V was pared by 0 bases and J by 5 bases, with 7 bases of the junction left unmatched. Germline assignment: CDR1 SGHRS and CDR2 YFSETQ. The CDR3 region has the DNA TGCGCCAGCAGCTTGGGCGGGACTAGCGTGAGGGAGACCCAGTACTTC. Its translation: CASSLGGTSVRETQYF. Full variable domain (remainder filled in from reference TRBV5-1 and TRBJ2-5): KAGVTQTPRYLIKTRGQQVTLSCSPISGHRSVSWYQQTPGQGLQFLFEYFSETQRNKGNFPGRFSGRQFSNSRSEMNVSTLELGDSALYLCASSLGGTSVRETQYFGPGTRLLVL.

The CDR3 loop reads CASSRLSGSNQPQHF. CDR3 in DNA: TGTGCCAGCAGCCGTCTTTCGGGAAGCAATCAGCCCCAGCATTTT. The rearrangement joins TRBV6-5 to TRBJ1-5; D not resolved. Trimming left V 6 bases short and J 1 base short, with 13 bases between. Per the germline V gene, CDR1 is MNHEY and CDR2 is SVGAGI. CDR3 length: 15 residues.

This chain uses TRBV2 with TRBJ2-3, with TRBD2 identical over 7 bases. V dropped 6 bases and J dropped 0; count of bases not matched to a gene: 9. Germline V gives CDR1 SNHLY, CDR2 FYNNEI. The CDR3 contains 16 residues. CDR3 DNA sequence: TGTGCCAGCAGGTGGGCTAGCGGACCTAGCACAGATACGCAGTATTTT. As protein: CASRWASGPSTDTQYF. Looking up the rest from reference TRBV2 and TRBJ2-3 gives the full variable domain: EPEVTQTPSHQVTQMGQEVILRCVPISNHLYFYWYRQILGQKVEFLVSFYNNEISEKSEIFDDQFSVERPDGSNFTLKIRSTKLEDSAMYFCASRWASGPSTDTQYFGPGTRLTVL.

V is TRBV5-1 and J is TRBJ2-1, with TRBD2 as a possible D gene (6 bases). The CDR3 contains 14 residues. Looked up from germline, CDR1 is SGHRS and CDR2 is YFSETQ. V lost 1 base, J lost 5 bases, and 10 bases lay in between. CDR3 DNA: TGCGCCAGCAGCTTGCCGGGAGCGGACAATGAGCAGTTCTTC. Translation: CASSLPGADNEQFF.

This chain uses TRBV9 with TRBJ1-2; 12 nucleotides align to TRBD1. The CDR3 totals 15 residues. With V trimmed by 4 bases and J by 7 bases, 8 bases remained unmatched. In germline, CDR1 is SGDLS, CDR2 YYNGEE. The CDR3 nucleotides are TGTGCCAGCAGCCCAGGGGGACAGGGGGCAGGTGGCTACACCTTC. Encoded protein: CASSPGGQGAGGYTF.

This chain links TRBV6-5 with TRBJ2-1, with D possibly being TRBD2 (6 bases). This CDR3 has 14 residues. The V end lost 7 bases, the J end lost 7 bases, and 17 bases lay between the germline ends. The germline V gene encodes CDR1 MNHEY and CDR2 SVGAGI. CDR3 DNA sequence: TGTGCCAGCACCCCCCAAGGAGGGAGGAATGAGCAGTTCTTC. As protein: CASTPQGGRNEQFF.